This T cell receptor beta chain was sequenced for a study of cytomegalovirus exposure and HLA in healthy donors. General study results and limits: Later, TCR association rates were found to vary by HLA locus, highest for DRB1 and lowest for HLA-C. Highly shared variants forming one cluster were likely a sequencing artifact. A prior analysis recorded that most TCR beta V segments were productive about 87% or about 30% of the time. A later analysis linked 15,000 to 20,000 TCR beta sequences to HLA alleles at 0.05 false discovery rate.

CDR3 length: 15 amino acids. The germline V gene encodes CDR1 ENHRY and CDR2 SYGVKD. Trimming cost V 6 bases and J 1 base; bases outside gene matches: 1. Comment on this clone: Its antigen is not identified.

Vbeta (60) and Jbeta (13) primers were used in the PCR. Using immunoSEQ multiplex PCR, the repertoire was profiled, and TCRdb retains in-frame clones only, with some absent. Recorded for this sample: roughly 120,000 clones. J is TRBJ2-2 and V is TRBV10-3, with TRBD2 identical over 11 bases. Sample: PBMCs. This TCR was sampled from a man aged 25 to 40 in good health and CMV-seronegative. The DNA for the CDR3 is TGTGCCATCAGCGGGACTAGCGGGAACACCGGGGAGCTGTTTTTT. Its translation is CAISGTSGNTGELFF.